These 30 T cell receptor beta chains share one sample of origin, sequenced in a study of cytomegalovirus exposure and HLA in healthy donors. PCR amplification relied on 60 Vbeta primers (plus 13 Jbeta primers). The table came from immunoSEQ multiplex PCR; TCRdb's copy has only in-frame clones and leaves some out. This sample's table reports about 200,000 clones. Sequences were obtained from PBMCs. The receptors come from a boy younger than 18 in good health and CMV-seronegative.

This rearrangement joins TRBV7-9 to TRBJ2-1; no definite D call. Deletions cut 5 bases from V and 3 bases from J, with 5 bases between. This CDR3 contains 12 residues. The germline gives CDR1 SEHNR, CDR2 FQNEAQ (reference sequence). The CDR3 loop is CASSLVYNEQFF. The DNA for the CDR3 is TGTGCCAGCAGCCTCGTCTACAATGAGCAGTTCTTC.

The chain uses TRBV11-2 and TRBJ2-7; a possible D gene is TRBD1 (5 bases). Germline V CDR1 and CDR2: SGHAT, FQNNGV. The V end lost 5 bases, the J end lost 0 bases, and 11 bases lay between the germline ends. The CDR3 consists of 14 residues. The CDR3 loop reads CASSTRQLSYEQYF. CDR3 nucleotides: TGTGCCAGCAGCACCCGACAGCTCTCCTACGAGCAGTACTTC.

The V and J genes are TRBV30 and TRBJ1-4; D unclear. CDR3 length equals 16 residues. Between the trimmed V and J ends, which lost 4 bases and 4 bases, there was a span of 19 bases. Germline V gene sequence: CDR1 GTSNPN, CDR2 SVGIG (reference sequence). The CDR3 bases are TGTGCCTGGAACCTATCCCCCGGGGTTGGTAATGAAAAACTGTTTTTT. Translated: CAWNLSPGVGNEKLFF.

J is TRBJ2-5 and V is TRBV5-1; 7 nucleotides agree with TRBD2. The V gene's germline CDR1 is SGHRS and CDR2 YFSETQ. Trimming took 0 bases from V and 5 from J; bases not matched to a gene: 10. This CDR3 is 16 amino acids long. CDR3 sequence reads: CASSLVPGGRRETQYF. The DNA of the CDR3 is TGCGCCAGCAGCTTGGTCCCGGGAGGAAGAAGGGAGACCCAGTACTTC.

V and J are TRBV27 and TRBJ2-1; 11 bases line up with TRBD2. Trimming took 2 bases from V and 6 from J; bases not matched to a gene: 9. The CDR3 sequence is 17 residues long. Germline V lookup: CDR1 MNHEY, CDR2 SMNVEV (reference sequence). The CDR3 region is CASSLLQTSGGSNEQFF. For the CDR3, the DNA is TGTGCCAGCAGTTTACTCCAAACTAGCGGGGGTTCCAATGAGCAGTTCTTC.

This CDR3 reads CAYQRFSGVGDEQFF. The CDR3 DNA reads as TGTGCCTACCAGCGTTTTAGCGGGGTTGGTGATGAGCAGTTCTTC. The chain links TRBV5-6 to TRBJ2-1, with 8 bases aligning to TRBD2. The germline V gene encodes CDR1 SGHDT and CDR2 YYEEEE. The trim removed 10 bases at V and 8 bases at J, leaving 17 bases unmatched. The CDR3 contains 15 residues. Looking up the rest from reference TRBV5-6 and TRBJ2-1 gives the full variable domain: DAGVTQSPTHLIKTRGQQVTLRCSPKSGHDTVSWYQQALGQGPQFIFQYYEEEERQRGNFPDRFSGHQFPNYSSELNVNALLLGDSALYLCAYQRFSGVGDEQFFGPGTRLTVL.

To note about this clone: This CDR3 is also generated by other DNA sequences in the sample. CDR3 region: CASSLGTYEQYF. CDR3 sequence (DNA): TGTGCCAGCAGCTTAGGTACCTACGAGCAGTACTTC. The V gene is TRBV11-2, the J gene TRBJ2-7, with unresolved D. The CDR3 is 12 residues long. Germline V CDR1 and CDR2: SGHAT, FQNNGV. V gave up 1 base and J gave up 2 bases, with 3 bases separating them.

This chain uses TRBV7-2 with TRBJ2-3; 14 positions match TRBD2. The V gene's germline CDR1 is SGHTA and CDR2 FQGNSA. J was trimmed by 11 bases and V by 5 bases; bases with no gene match: 9. The length of the CDR3 is 15 residues. The CDR3 DNA reads TGTGCCAGCAGCCCGCCCGGGACTAGCGGGGGCCTGCAGTATTTT. Encoded protein: CASSPPGTSGGLQYF.

This rearrangement joins TRBV27 to TRBJ2-5, with TRBD1 matching over 8 bases. The J call is doubtful: the DNA matches TRBJ2-7 better. The CDR3 spans 13 residues. The germline CDR1 and CDR2 sequences are MNHEY and SMNVEV (reference sequence). The CDR3: CASSMDREYEQYF. The CDR3 DNA is TGTGCCAGCAGTATGGACAGGGAATACGAGCAGTACTTC.

J is TRBJ2-4 and V is TRBV30; 10 nucleotides line up with TRBD2. CDR3 length: 19 amino acids. The trim removed 3 bases at V and 1 base at J, leaving 15 bases unmatched. Looked up from germline, CDR1 is GTSNPN and CDR2 is SVGIG (reference sequence). In DNA, the CDR3 is TGTGCCTGGAGCCAGAGTGGACTAGCGGCGGGGGAGGCCAAAAACATTCAGTACTTC. It yields the protein CAWSQSGLAAGEAKNIQYF.

The chain has TRBV6-1 and TRBJ2-7; D not certain. Deletions cut 3 bases from V and 4 bases from J, with 7 bases between. CDR3 length: 12 amino acids. In germline, CDR1 is MNHNS, CDR2 SASEGT. The CDR3 DNA reads as TGTGCCAGCAGTGACCGACTTTACGAGCAGTACTTC. Protein: CASSDRLYEQYF.

The CDR3 nucleotides are TGTGCCAGCAGCGTAGTGGAAACAAGACTTGCTGAGCAGTTCTTC. Its translation is CASSVVETRLAEQFF. The chain combines TRBV9 with TRBJ2-1; D remains unclear. Germline CDR1 is SGDLS and CDR2 is YYNGEE. V was trimmed by 0 bases and J by 9 bases, leaving 16 bases between them. This CDR3 is built from 15 residues.

The rearrangement uses TRBV30 and TRBJ2-2; D is unresolved. This CDR3 spans 12 amino acids. Germline CDR1 is GTSNPN and CDR2 is SVGIG (reference sequence). Trimming removed 4 bases from V and 2 bases from J, with 5 bases in between. The CDR3 spells CAWTVNTGELFF. The CDR3 region has the DNA TGTGCCTGGACGGTAAACACCGGGGAGCTGTTTTTT.

V is TRBV6-5 and J is TRBJ1-6; a possible D gene is TRBD1 (5 bases). This CDR3 is 13 amino acids long. Germline V gene lookup returns CDR1 MNHEY and CDR2 SVGAGI. Trimming left V 10 bases short and J 9 bases short, with 16 bases between. CDR3 in amino acids: CAIRGADGSPLHF. The DNA for the CDR3 is TGTGCCATCAGAGGGGCAGATGGTTCACCCCTCCACTTT.

The chain carries TRBV30 and TRBJ1-5; D possibly corresponds to TRBD1 (6 bases). CDR1 GTSNPN and CDR2 SVGIG come from the germline V gene (reference sequence). V was trimmed by 3 bases and J by 2 bases, leaving 23 bases between them. The CDR3 has 18 amino acids. The CDR3 here is CAWRPGRGKLFGNQPQHF. CDR3 DNA sequence: TGTGCCTGGAGACCAGGGAGGGGGAAATTATTTGGCAATCAGCCCCAGCATTTT. The variable domain in full, with the rest retrieved from reference TRBV30 and TRBJ1-5, is SQTIHQWPATLVQPVGSPLSLECTVEGTSNPNLYWYRQAAGRGLQLLFYSVGIGQISSEVPQNLSASRPQDRQFILSSKKLLLSDSGFYLCAWRPGRGKLFGNQPQHFGDGTRLSIL.

This chain uses TRBV5-1 with TRBJ1-1, with D maybe TRBD1 (6 bases). CDR3 size: 16 residues. Germline-derived CDR1 and CDR2 are SGHRS and YFSETQ. V shed 3 bases and J shed 1 base, with 16 bases lying between them. CDR3 in DNA: TGCGCCAGCAGCTGGGCGGGGGCTGATGGGAACACTGAAGCTTTCTTT. Translation gives CASSWAGADGNTEAFF.

J is TRBJ2-7 and V is TRBV29-1; the match to TRBD1 covers 9 bases. Germline V gene lookup returns CDR1 SQVTM and CDR2 ANQGSEA. Losses at the gene ends were 5 bases for V and 4 bases for J; bases not matched to a gene: 6. This CDR3 comprises 13 residues. The CDR3 bases are TGCAGCGTTTCCGGACAGGGGCAATACGAGCAGTACTTC. This encodes CSVSGQGQYEQYF.

The chain joins TRBV11-1 to TRBJ2-7; TRBD2 matches 8 bases. Looked up from germline, CDR1 is SGHAT and CDR2 is FQDESV (reference sequence). CDR3 length: 15 amino acids. V shed 3 bases and J 3 bases; nucleotides not matched to a gene: 7. The CDR3 region is CASSFGNSGGYEQYF. Here the CDR3 DNA reads TGTGCCAGCAGCTTTGGTAACAGCGGGGGCTACGAGCAGTACTTC.

V gene TRBV6-5 combines with J gene TRBJ1-1; D gene uncertain. V shed 6 bases and J shed 5 bases, with 7 bases lying between them. CDR1 is MNHEY, CDR2 SVGAGI, per germline. This CDR3 contains 11 residues. The CDR3: CASRQWTEAFF. The CDR3 DNA reads as TGTGCCAGCAGGCAGTGGACTGAAGCTTTCTTT.

The chain is built from TRBV10-1 and TRBJ1-2; 9 bases align to TRBD1. V lost 7 bases to trimming and J lost 8 bases; unmatched junction nucleotides: 11. The germline gives CDR1 WNHNN, CDR2 SYGVQD (reference sequence). The length of the CDR3 is 14 residues. CDR3 residues: CASKYRGRGGGYTF. CDR3 bases: TGCGCCAGCAAATACAGGGGGCGCGGTGGAGGCTACACCTTC.

For the CDR3, the DNA is TGTGCCAGAGGCCGGGACAGGGATGCCGAGCAGTACTTC. Translating gives CARGRDRDAEQYF. The chain combines TRBV2 with TRBJ2-7; 9 bases align to TRBD1. The CDR3 is made up of 13 amino acids. With V trimmed by 9 bases and J by 6 bases, 9 bases remained unmatched. CDR1 and CDR2 from the germline V gene are SNHLY and FYNNEI.

The rearrangement links TRBV28 to TRBJ2-1; 11 positions match TRBD2. V trimming: 10 bases; J trimming: 8 bases; junction bases outside the gene matches: 7. This CDR3 region has 13 residues. CDR1 MDHEN and CDR2 SYDVKM come from the germline V gene. This CDR3 is CATTSGGRDEQFF. The CDR3 DNA reads as TGTGCCACCACTAGCGGGGGAAGGGATGAGCAGTTCTTC. The variable domain in full, completed from reference TRBV28 and TRBJ2-1, reads DVKVTQSSRYLVKRTGEKVFLECVQDMDHENMFWYRQDPGLGLRLIYFSYDVKMKEKGDIPEGYSVSREKKERFSLILESASTNQTSMYLCATTSGGRDEQFFGPGTRLTVL.

The rearrangement links TRBV4-1 to TRBJ1-3; no firm D call. Germline values: CDR1 MGHRA, CDR2 YSYEKL. The germline V and J ends were trimmed by 0 bases and 4 bases, with 7 bases remaining between them. This CDR3 comprises 14 residues. CDR3 nucleotides: TGCGCCAGCAGCCAAGAGGGGAGAGGAAACACCATATATTTT. As protein: CASSQEGRGNTIYF.

The chain employs TRBV11-2 and TRBJ1-1; TRBD1 matches 8 bases. Germline V CDR1 and CDR2: SGHAT, FQNNGV. This CDR3 contains 14 residues. Trimming at V came to 3 bases and at J to 0 bases, leaving 0 bases not matched to a gene. DNA for the CDR3: TGTGCCAGCAGCTTGACAGGGGTGAACACTGAAGCTTTCTTT. It translates to CASSLTGVNTEAFF.

The chain employs TRBV14 and TRBJ2-7, with D perhaps TRBD1 (6 bases). CDR3 length equals 14 residues. Germline CDR1 SGHDN, CDR2 FVKESK. Between the trimmed V and J ends, which lost 3 bases and 2 bases, there was a span of 11 bases. The chain's CDR3 is CASSHRGKTYEQYF. Here the CDR3 DNA reads TGTGCCAGCAGCCACAGGGGTAAGACCTACGAGCAGTACTTC.

This chain connects TRBV4-3 to TRBJ2-7; D remains ambiguous. Per germline, CDR1 LGHNA and CDR2 YSLEER. V gave up 1 base and J gave up 0 bases, with 16 bases separating them. The CDR3 consists of 17 residues. The CDR3 is CASSQGVATSGSYEQYF. Written as DNA, the CDR3 is TGCGCCAGCAGCCAAGGGGTGGCCACCTCGGGCTCCTACGAGCAGTACTTC.

The chain carries TRBV11-3 and TRBJ2-7; a weak D match, TRBD1 (6 bases). With 4 bases removed from V and 3 bases from J, the gap between germline ends came to 19 bases. The CDR3 has 16 amino acids. Germline CDR1 SGHNT, CDR2 YENEEA. CDR3 sequence reads: CASSSLYRVIGYEQYF. The CDR3 DNA reads as TGTGCCAGCAGCTCTCTGTACAGGGTGATTGGCTACGAGCAGTACTTC. The full variable domain, with the rest looked up from reference TRBV11-3 and TRBJ2-7, is EAGVVQSPRYKIIEKKQPVAFWCNPISGHNTLYWYLQNLGQGPELLIRYENEEAVDDSQLPKDRFSAERLKGVDSTLKIQPAELGDSAVYLCASSSLYRVIGYEQYFGPGTRLTVT.

The chain is built from TRBV6-1 and TRBJ2-7; D ambiguous. The germline V and J ends were trimmed by 2 bases and 1 base, with 12 bases remaining between them. Per the germline V gene, CDR1 is MNHNS and CDR2 is SASEGT. This CDR3 contains 15 residues. Here the CDR3 reads CASSERVAQSYEQYF. The CDR3 coding sequence is TGTGCCAGCAGTGAACGGGTTGCTCAATCCTACGAGCAGTACTTC.

The chain is built from TRBV4-2 and TRBJ1-6, with a tentative D call TRBD1 (6 bases). The germline V gene has CDR1 LGHNA and CDR2 YNFKEQ. This CDR3 spans 16 amino acids. Trimming shortened V by 1 base and J by 9 bases, and 16 bases separated the two germline ends. CDR3 protein: CASSQVPGERFSPLHF. CDR3 DNA: TGTGCCAGCAGCCAAGTCCCAGGGGAGAGATTTTCACCCCTCCACTTT.

The chain combines TRBV6-4 with TRBJ2-2, with a possible D match to TRBD1 (6 bases). Germline assignment: CDR1 MRHNA and CDR2 SNTAGT. V was shortened by 8 bases and J by 5 bases, with 18 bases between the two germline ends. The CDR3 covers 15 residues. The CDR3 region is CASGEGAGATGELFF. As DNA, the CDR3 is TGTGCCAGCGGAGAAGGGGCAGGGGCGACCGGGGAGCTGTTTTTT.